The 20 T cell receptor beta chains presented below share a single source sample, sequenced in a study of blood T cells in healthy people across ages. Then a second PCR, running roughly 7 to 11 cycles, was carried out with a sample-barcoded 5' primer and a J-beta primer mix. TCRdb independently ran MiXCR on the 5' RACE reads; one entry per CDR3 protein. Seen here are about 1.1 million distinct CDR3 sequences, roughly two fifths observed once, and the top ten hold around 14%. Sequenced sample: blood. The source of these receptors is a man between 18 and 35 years old in good health.

The gene calls are TRBV11-2 and TRBJ1-5, with D possibly TRBD1 on 5 matching bases. V lost 1 base and J lost 7, with 17 bases in between. This CDR3 comprises 16 residues. CDR1 and CDR2 from the germline V gene are SGHAT and FQNNGV. CDR3: CASSLGTGGVGQPQHF. CDR3 DNA sequence: TGTGCCAGCAGCTTAGGGACCGGGGGGGTTGGGCAGCCCCAGCATTTT.

In its sample, this clonotype was seen a few times. CDR3 sequence (DNA): TGTGCCAGCAGCGTAGCGGGTCACAAAAACATTCAGTACTTC. Its protein product is CASSVAGHKNIQYF. V usage is TRBV21-1 and J usage is TRBJ2-4. TRBV21-1 is a recognized pseudogene. The length of the CDR3 is 14 residues.

J is TRBJ2-6 and V is TRBV13; 9 nucleotides line up with TRBD1. Unmatched junction bases numbered 10, after V lost 6 bases and J lost 1 base. CDR1 and CDR2 (germline): PRHDT, FYEKMQ (reference sequence). The CDR3 is 18 amino acids. The CDR3 reads CASSRMWDRESGANVLTF. The CDR3 DNA sequence: TGTGCCAGCAGTCGAATGTGGGACAGGGAGTCTGGGGCCAACGTCCTGACTTTC.

This chain links TRBV21-1 with TRBJ1-2. TRBV21-1 is a listed pseudogene. CDR3 length: 15 residues. The CDR3 DNA is TGTGCCAGCAGCAAAAATCCGCAACCTAACTATGGCTACACCTTC. Amino acids: CASSKNPQPNYGYTF.

The sample holds a few counts of this clonotype. This chain connects TRBV7-3 to TRBJ2-1, with 11 positions matching TRBD2. The CDR3 spans 16 residues. The V gene end was trimmed by 5 bases and the J gene end by 7 bases; junction bases not matched to a gene: 10. The V gene's germline CDR1 is SGHTA and CDR2 FQGTGA. The CDR3 DNA reads TGTGCCAGCAGCCGACGTAGCGGGGGGGCCGGGAATGAGCAGTTCTTC. Translated, it gives CASSRRSGGAGNEQFF.

The rearrangement links TRBV10-3 to TRBJ2-3, with TRBD2 matching over 7 bases. The J segment lost 2 bases and the V segment lost 6 bases, leaving 5 bases of the junction unmatched. The CDR3 has 14 amino acids. Per germline, CDR1 ENHRY and CDR2 SYGVKD. The CDR3 reads CAISASGYTDTQYF. The CDR3 coding sequence is TGTGCCATCAGCGCTAGCGGCTACACAGATACGCAGTATTTT.

The CDR3 reads CASSLAWSPLHF. DNA of the CDR3: TGTGCCAGCAGCTTAGCATGGTCACCCCTCCACTTT. V gene TRBV7-2 combines with J gene TRBJ1-6; D gene uncertain. V was shortened by 0 bases and J by 10 bases, with 4 bases between the two germline ends. This CDR3 region has 12 residues. CDR1 and CDR2 from the germline V gene are SGHTA and FQGNSA.

The rearrangement uses TRBV11-2 and TRBJ2-7, with 8 bases identical to TRBD1. The V segment lost 0 bases and the J segment 3 bases; nucleotides outside the gene matches: 13. CDR3 length: 18 amino acids. Germline V lookup: CDR1 SGHAT, CDR2 FQNNGV. The chain's CDR3 is CASSLDWDRRDLHYEQYF. The DNA for the CDR3 is TGTGCCAGCAGCTTAGATTGGGACAGGCGGGACCTCCACTACGAGCAGTACTTC.

The chain has TRBV5-4 and TRBJ2-1; 7 bases fit TRBD2. The J call may be wrong; the DNA end is better matched by TRBJ2-7. This CDR3 contains 14 residues. The germline V gene encodes CDR1 SGHNT and CDR2 YYREEE (reference sequence). The CDR3 DNA reads as TGTGCCAGCAGCTCGACTAGCTCCTACAATGAGCAGTACTTC. Translating it yields CASSSTSSYNEQYF.

In its sample, this clonotype was seen many times. The CDR3 region is CASSLELVINEQFF. The CDR3 DNA is TGTGCCAGCAGCTTGGAACTAGTCATCAATGAGCAGTTCTTC. The rearrangement joins TRBV5-5 to TRBJ2-1, with D perhaps TRBD2 (5 bases). Trimming took off 0 bases at V and 6 bases at J, with 10 bases between the two ends. The CDR3 consists of 14 residues. Per germline, CDR1 SGHKS and CDR2 YYEKEE (reference sequence). The whole variable domain, remainder taken from reference TRBV5-5 and TRBJ2-1, is DAGVTQSPTHLIKTRGQQVTLRCSPISGHKSVSWYQQVLGQGPQFIFQYYEKEERGRGNFPDRFSARQFPNYSSELNVNALLLGDSALYLCASSLELVINEQFFGPGTRLTVL.

This clonotype was detected many times. This chain joins TRBV9 and TRBJ2-3; D gene ambiguous. The CDR3 spans 15 residues. Germline V gene sequence: CDR1 SGDLS, CDR2 YYNGEE. Trimming removed 0 bases at V and 0 bases at J, with 8 bases between. CDR3 DNA: TGTGCCAGCAGCGTAGAGGACGGAAGCACAGATACGCAGTATTTT. The encoded protein is CASSVEDGSTDTQYF.

With respect to this clonotype: The germline gene is not matched at one end of the junction; a read error may be the cause. CDR3 sequence: CSARDSRKAYNSPPHF. Written as DNA, the CDR3 is TGCAGTGCTAGAGATTCCCGGAAGGCCTATAATTCACCCCCCCACTTT. V and J are TRBV20-1 and TRBJ1-6; no clear D gene. From germline, CDR1 is DFQATT and CDR2 SNEGSKA (reference sequence). The CDR3 length is 16 residues.

This chain links TRBV3-1 with TRBJ2-5; 11 bases line up with TRBD2. Looked up from germline, CDR1 is LGHDT and CDR2 is YNNKEL (reference sequence). The CDR3 length is 15 residues. Trimming took 7 bases from V and 3 from J; bases not matched to a gene: 7. CDR3 protein: CASTETSGGKETQYF. In nucleotides, the CDR3 is TGTGCCAGCACCGAAACTAGCGGGGGCAAAGAGACCCAGTACTTC.

This chain connects TRBV28 to TRBJ1-5; maybe TRBD1 (6 bases). The CDR3 spans 15 residues. The V end lost 5 bases, the J end lost 6 bases, and 17 bases lay between the germline ends. The V gene's germline CDR1 is MDHEN and CDR2 SYDVKM. The CDR3 DNA reads TGTGCCAGCAGTCCTGACAGGACGGCATTTCAGCCCCAGCATTTT. This encodes CASSPDRTAFQPQHF.

The rearrangement links TRBV25-1 to TRBJ2-5, with D unclear. The V end was cut by 1 base, the J end by 1 base, with 10 bases between. This CDR3 spans 15 amino acids. Germline CDR1 is MGHDK and CDR2 is SYGVNS. The CDR3 nucleotides are TGTGCCAGCAGTGAATTTTGGGGTACCCAAGAGACCCAGTACTTC. Amino acid sequence: CASSEFWGTQETQYF. The variable domain in full, completed from reference TRBV25-1 and TRBJ2-5, reads EADIYQTPRYLVIGTGKKITLECSQTMGHDKMYWYQQDPGMELHLIHYSYGVNSTEKGDLSSESTVSRIRTEHFPLTLESARPSHTSQYLCASSEFWGTQETQYFGPGTRLLVL.

This clonotype occurred a few times. The germline gene is not matched at one end of the junction; a read error may be the cause. The V call is TRBV7-7, the J call TRBJ2-5, with 8 positions matching TRBD2. The V gene's germline CDR1 is SSHAT and CDR2 FNYEAQ (reference sequence). The CDR3 length is 15 residues. For the CDR3, the DNA is TGTGCTAGCAGCTTTGCGGGGGGTTTTCAAGAGACCCAGTACTTC. Its translation: CASSFAGGFQETQYF.

The CDR3 is CASRLGGSGGPYNEQFF. CDR3 coding DNA: TGTGCCAGCAGGCTCGGCGGTTCAGGGGGCCCCTACAATGAGCAGTTCTTC. The chain carries TRBV6-1 and TRBJ2-1; the match to TRBD1 covers 8 bases. This CDR3 has 17 amino acids. The V gene end was trimmed by 6 bases and the J gene end by 2 bases; junction bases not matched to a gene: 12. The V gene's germline CDR1 is MNHNS and CDR2 SASEGT.

The CDR3 loop reads CASSAESREKLFF. The CDR3 bases are TGTGCCAGCAGTGCGGAGTCCCGCGAAAAACTGTTTTTT. The rearrangement links TRBV2 to TRBJ1-4; D unclear. Looked up from germline, CDR1 is SNHLY and CDR2 is FYNNEI. The V end lost 4 bases, the J end lost 8 bases, and 11 bases lay between the germline ends. The CDR3 has 13 amino acids.

The V gene is TRBV20-1, the J gene TRBJ2-3, with D possibly matching TRBD2 (6 bases). The CDR3 contains 13 residues. The ends were cut back, 6 bases at V and 4 bases at J, with 14 bases in the middle. Germline CDR1 DFQATT, CDR2 SNEGSKA (reference sequence). CDR3 residues: CSAPVGGADTQYF. The CDR3 DNA reads as TGCAGTGCGCCAGTGGGGGGTGCAGATACGCAGTATTTT.

Worth noting for this clonotype: One end of the junction varies from germline; a read error may be responsible. V gene TRBV4-3 combines with J gene TRBJ2-3; D is uncertain. CDR1 is LGHNA and CDR2 is YSLEER in the germline V gene. This CDR3 region has 14 residues. CDR3 residues: CASSRGRSPDAQYF. DNA of the CDR3: TGCGCCAGCAGCCGTGGACGATCCCCAGATGCGCAGTATTTT.